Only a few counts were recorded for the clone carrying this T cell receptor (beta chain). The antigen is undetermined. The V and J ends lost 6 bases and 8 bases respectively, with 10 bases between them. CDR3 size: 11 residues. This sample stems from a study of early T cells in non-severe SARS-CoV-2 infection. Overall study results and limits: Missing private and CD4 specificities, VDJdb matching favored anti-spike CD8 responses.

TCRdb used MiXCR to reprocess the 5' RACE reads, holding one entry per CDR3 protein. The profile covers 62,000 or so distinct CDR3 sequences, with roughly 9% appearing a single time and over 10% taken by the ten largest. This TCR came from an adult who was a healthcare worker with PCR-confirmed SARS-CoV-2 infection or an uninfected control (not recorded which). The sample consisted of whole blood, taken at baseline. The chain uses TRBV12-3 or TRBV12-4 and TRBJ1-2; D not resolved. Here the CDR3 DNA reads TGTGCCAGCAGGGGAATGGGCGGCTACACCTTC. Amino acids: CASRGMGGYTF.